The clone carrying this TCR beta chain was detected only a few times. The CDR3 runs 15 residues. PCR was performed a second time for roughly 7 to 12 cycles using a sample-barcoded 5' primer and a J-beta primer mix. TCRdb reprocessed the 5' RACE reads with MiXCR, giving one entry per CDR3 protein. This sample has about 1.1 million distinct CDR3 sequences; more than 30% occur once, and the top ten carry roughly 14%. These data belong to a study of blood T cells in healthy people across ages. As for the study in general: Template switching retrieved approximately one barcoded beta molecule for each two T cells.

Specimen: blood. This receptor was identified in a man aged 18 to 29 in good health. The chain combines TRBV21-1 with TRBJ2-4. TRBV21-1 is labeled a pseudogene. The CDR3 DNA reads as TGTGCCAGCAGCAAACGGTGCGGAGCCAAAAACATTCAGTACTTC. Amino acid sequence: CASSKRCGAKNIQYF.